The subject of this entry is one TCR beta chain. The sample originates from a study of blood T cell repertoires in COVID-19. Sequencing was performed with immunoSEQ multiplex PCR; in TCRdb, only in-frame clones are kept and a portion is missing. The sample has some 210,000 clones; 65% to 85% are singletons. The CDR3 covers 13 residues. V dropped 8 bases and J dropped 5 bases, with 15 bases sitting between them. Germline assignment: CDR1 SNHLY and CDR2 FYNNEI. This sequence joins TRBV2 and TRBJ1-1, with a tentative D call TRBD1 (5 bases). Specimen: PBMCs or T cells enriched from blood (not recorded which). This TCR was recovered from a man aged 25 to 40 with acute COVID-19. CDR3 sequence: CASRHRSGTEAFF. The CDR3 region has the DNA TGTGCCAGCCGTCACAGGAGTGGAACTGAAGCTTTCTTT.